This T cell receptor (beta chain) was obtained from a study of shared clonotypes between healthy human individuals. Study findings and constraints: The represented genetic and exposure-history diversity was limited by the small number of donors. Generation probability values for non-shared clonotypes were lower than those for clonotypes shared by all four donors.

With V trimmed by 6 bases and J by 10 bases, 17 bases remained unmatched. This CDR3 is 15 amino acids long. Germline CDR1 reads SGHAT; CDR2 reads FQNNGV. In regard to this clone: Its antigen remains unidentified.

Assay execution took place at the deep level. Profiling relied on immunoSEQ multiplex PCR, and the TCRdb table lists in-frame clones only, not all of them. The profile covers some 120,000 clones, with about 70% appearing a single time and 24% taken by the ten largest. This sequence was found in a woman aged 25 to 45 in good health. Sequencing was performed on memory CD8+ T cells sorted from blood. Subset here: CD45RO+ cells pooled with CCR7-negative TemRA cells. This rearrangement joins TRBV11-2 to TRBJ1-1, with 7 bases aligning to TRBD1. The CDR3 region has the DNA TGTGCCAGCAGTTTAACTTCCGGGACAGTTTTTTCAGCTTTCTTT. Protein product: CASSLTSGTVFSAFF.